This TCR beta chain stems from a study of blood T cell repertoires in COVID-19. The wider study: Researchers got acute and convalescent COVID-19 samples from the United States, Italy and Spain. PBMCs, B-cell-depleted T cells, or T cells were the source of the cDNA or gDNA that made up the material.

TCRdb keeps only in-frame clones here, not all; method: immunoSEQ multiplex PCR. The sample has 140,000 to 150,000 clones, around 80% seen once; the top ten hold approximately 6%. Turning to this clone: Distinct nucleotide sequences in the sample also encode this CDR3.

Living in about two dozen US areas, the participants were between roughly 18 and 90 years of age. Germline V gene data show CDR1 as DFQATT and CDR2 as SNEGSKA (reference sequence). Losses at the gene ends were 6 bases for V and 4 bases for J; bases not matched to a gene: 2. The CDR3 has 11 amino acids. The specimen sequenced was PBMCs or T cells enriched from blood (not recorded which). This TCR was sampled from a woman aged 45-59 years who had recovered from COVID-19. The V gene is TRBV20-1, the J gene TRBJ2-7, with TRBD1 matching 8 bases. Written as DNA, the CDR3 is TGCAGTGCCAGACAGGGGTACGAGCAGTACTTC. Translated: CSARQGYEQYF.